This note documents a single T cell receptor beta chain sequence. These data belong to a study of T cells after yellow fever vaccination. About the research overall: SMART-Seq v4 Ultra Low Input prepared libraries from low-cell fractions.

TCRdb re-called the 5' RACE reads through MiXCR, storing one row per CDR3 protein. This table has 100,000 to 150,000 distinct CDR3 sequences, roughly 15% appearing once. The CDR3 totals 16 residues. Between the trimmed V and J ends, which lost 6 bases and 1 base, there was a span of 15 bases. The chain has TRBV12-3 or TRBV12-4 and TRBJ2-2; D ambiguous. The sequences come from CD8+ T cells sorted from PBMCs, collected 5 days after the yellow fever booster vaccination. This TCR came from a man between 18 and 35 years old who received the YFV17D yellow fever vaccine. CDR3 nucleotides: TGTGCCAGCAGGGGCTTGAAACACCAGAACACCGGGGAGCTGTTTTTT. Translated, it gives CASRGLKHQNTGELFF.